This is a list of T cell receptor beta chains from one sample in a study of OX40 agonist ivuxolimab in advanced cancers. Assay used: immunoSEQ multiplex PCR; TCRdb lists only in-frame clones, some missing. This table has about 61,000 clones, approximately 77% appearing once. Sequencing used CD4+ or CD8+ T cells sorted from blood, obtained in a trial of the OX40 agonist ivuxolimab. These TCRs come from an adult with an advanced solid tumor such as melanoma, head and neck, liver or kidney cancer. CDR3s include the opening cysteine and the closing phenylalanine or tryptophan. A D gene is named only where the DNA matches it firmly. Clone size appears in some rows only: once, few, many, or a class for an expanded clone.

V gene	clone size	D gene	J gene	CDR3 DNA	CDR3 protein
TRBV9	-	-	TRBJ2-3	TGTGCCAGCAGCGTTTTTAGCCCAGGGAGGTTCCAAGCAGATACGCAGTATTTT	CASSVFSPGRFQADTQYF
TRBV5-1	-	-	TRBJ2-1	TGCGCCAGCAGCTTGGGGGGGGCGCAGAGAGAGCAGTTCTTC	CASSLGGAQREQFF
TRBV29-1	-	-	TRBJ2-1	TGCAGCGTAATGGCGGAGCGGATAAACAATGAGCAGTTCTTC	CSVMAERINNEQFF
TRBV10-2	-	-	TRBJ2-3	TGCGCCAGCAGATGGGACTCCGCTAGCACAGATACGCAGTATTTT	CASRWDSASTDTQYF
TRBV10-1	few	-	TRBJ1-2	TGCGCCAGCAGTGATTCAGGCTACACCTTC	CASSDSGYTF
TRBV11-3	-	TRBD2	TRBJ2-1	TGTGCCAGCAGCCTAGCGGGATTCAATGAGCAGTTCTTC	CASSLAGFNEQFF
TRBV19	-	-	TRBJ2-1	TGTGCCAGTAGGGACCATCAGGAGGAGGCAAATGAGCAGTTCTTC	CASRDHQEEANEQFF
TRBV7-9	-	TRBD1	TRBJ2-1	TGTGCCAGCAGCCCCAGGGGGTCCCAATTATACAATGAGCAGTTCTTC	CASSPRGSQLYNEQFF
TRBV7-9	-	-	TRBJ1-5	TGTGCCAGCAGCTTAAGGGGAGGGTTCCAGCATTTT	CASSLRGGFQHF
TRBV6-6	-	TRBD2	TRBJ2-3	TGTGCCAGCACTCTAGCGGGAGGCACAGATACGCAGTATTTT	CASTLAGGTDTQYF
TRBV18	once	-	TRBJ2-4	TGTGCCAGCTCGTCGTTTGATGGGGCCAAAAACATTCAGTACTTC	CASSSFDGAKNIQYF
TRBV6-6	-	TRBD2	TRBJ2-1	TGTGCCAGCAGTTACCTAGCGGGACTCAATGAGCAGTTCTTC	CASSYLAGLNEQFF
TRBV20-1	-	TRBD2	TRBJ2-3	TGCAGTGCTAGAGAGACTAGCGGAAAGTATTTT	CSARETSGKYF
TRBV7-2	-	TRBD2	TRBJ2-3	TGTGCCAGCAGCTACGGGACTAGCGGGAGTCAAGTCTACACAGATACGCAGTATTTT	CASSYGTSGSQVYTDTQYF
TRBV6-1	-	TRBD2	TRBJ2-1	TGTGCCAGCAGCGTCGAGGCTAGCGGATACAATGAGCAGTTCTTC	CASSVEASGYNEQFF
TRBV10-3	-	-	TRBJ2-3	TGTGCCATCATGAACTCAGATACGCAGTATTTT	CAIMNSDTQYF
TRBV2	-	TRBD1	TRBJ2-5	TGTGCCAGCAGGGAGAACACAGGGGAAGAGACCCAGTACTTC	CASRENTGEETQYF
TRBV28	few	TRBD2	TRBJ2-3	TGTGCCAGCAGAGCCCTCTTTGGACTAGCGGGAGGGAGCACAGATACGCAGTATTTT	CASRALFGLAGGSTDTQYF
TRBV2	-	TRBD2	TRBJ2-2	TGTGCCAGCAGTGTTCTAGCGGACACCGGGGAGCTGTTTTTT	CASSVLADTGELFF
TRBV27	-	-	TRBJ1-5	TGTGCCAGCAGTTTATCGACAGGTGGCAATCAGCCCCAGCATTTT	CASSLSTGGNQPQHF
TRBV11-2	-	-	TRBJ2-5	TGTGCCAGCAGCTTAAACAGGGTCCAGGAGACCCAGTACTTC	CASSLNRVQETQYF
TRBV7-9	once	-	TRBJ2-7	TGTGCCAGCAGCTTAGTAGAGACCTACGAGCAGTACTTC	CASSLVETYEQYF
TRBV4-1	-	-	TRBJ1-1	TGCGCCAGCAGCCAGGGGGTGGGGGACACTGAAGCTTTCTTT	CASSQGVGDTEAFF
TRBV5-1	-	TRBD1	TRBJ2-7	TGCGCCAGCAGCCCCGGGACAGATACCTACGAGCAGTACTTC	CASSPGTDTYEQYF
TRBV12-5	-	-	TRBJ1-1	TGTGCTAGTGGTTACAGGGCAGACAAAAATGAAGCTTTCTTT	CASGYRADKNEAFF
TRBV10-1	-	-	TRBJ1-3	TGCGCCAGCAGTGATGCCGGGGCTTTCATAGATGGAAACACCATATATTTT	CASSDAGAFIDGNTIYF
TRBV19	-	-	TRBJ2-7	TGTGCCAGTAGTACGTCAACAGCCGCTCCTCAGTACTTC	CASSTSTAAPQYF
TRBV27	once	TRBD2	TRBJ2-3	TGTGCCACCCGTATAGCGGGCTACCGCACAGATACGCAGTATTTT	CATRIAGYRTDTQYF
TRBV18	-	-	TRBJ2-3	TGTGCCAGCTCCCCAGCGGTCACGAGCACAGATACGCAGTATTTT	CASSPAVTSTDTQYF
TRBV12-2	-	-	TRBJ2-1	TGTGCAAGTCGCTTAGAGGGCCGGGACAGGACCTACAATGAGCAGTTCTTC	CASRLEGRDRTYNEQFF
TRBV29-1	-	TRBD2	TRBJ2-3	TGCAGCGTTGAAGGGGGGGGGACAGATACGCAGTATTTT	CSVEGGGTDTQYF
TRBV19	-	-	TRBJ2-5	TGTGCCAGTAGTAAGAGGGTAAGAGAGACCCAGTACTTC	CASSKRVRETQYF
TRBV11-2	-	-	TRBJ2-7	TGTGCCAGCAGCTTAGAGCGGGACGGATTCTACGAGCAGTACTTC	CASSLERDGFYEQYF
TRBV10-3	-	TRBD2	TRBJ2-2	TGTGCCATCAGTGACCCGGGACTAGCGCGGGGCACCGGGGAGCTGTTTTTT	CAISDPGLARGTGELFF
TRBV7-2	-	-	TRBJ2-7	TGTGCCAGCAGCTTAGTCCCCGGACTACCCTACGAGCAGTACTTC	CASSLVPGLPYEQYF
TRBV5-1	once	TRBD2	TRBJ2-5	TGCGCCAGCAGCTTGTCCACCCTGGGCGGGGGGCGAAGTTCAGAGACCCAGTACTTC	CASSLSTLGGGRSSETQYF
TRBV5-4	-	-	TRBJ1-1	TGTGCCAGCAGCTTAAATGGACAGATGAACACTGAAGCTTTCTTT	CASSLNGQMNTEAFF
TRBV27	-	-	TRBJ1-1	TGTGCCAGCAGTTTAAACGGGCCCGCTTCAACTTTCTTT	CASSLNGPASTFF
TRBV18	-	-	TRBJ2-3	TGTGCCAGCTCATCGGACCGGGGCGAGCAGTATTTT	CASSSDRGEQYF
TRBV7-9	-	-	TRBJ1-2	TGTGCCAGCAGCTTAGAAAAGGACGATGGCTACACCTTC	CASSLEKDDGYTF
TRBV5-8	few	-	TRBJ1-1	TGTGCCAGCAGCTTGGGGGCGGGTGGTGGTGTGTTCGTCACTGAAGCTTTCTTT	CASSLGAGGGVFVTEAFF
TRBV4-3	-	-	TRBJ1-1	TGCGCCAGCAGCCACATCCGGACACGACCGGGTCGGATCACTGAAGCTTTCTTT	CASSHIRTRPGRITEAFF
TRBV7-2	-	TRBD2	TRBJ2-2	TGTGCCAGCAGCTACCAGCGGGACGGGGAGCTGTTTTTT	CASSYQRDGELFF
TRBV7-2	-	TRBD1	TRBJ1-5	TGTGCCAGCAGCTCTCGTCCAGGGGGCGGGGATGGAAGCAATCAGCCCCAGCATTTT	CASSSRPGGGDGSNQPQHF
TRBV29-1	-	-	TRBJ2-3	TGCAGCGTTGAAGCCCATGGGGGGCGGGAGACAGATACGCAGTATTTT	CSVEAHGGRETDTQYF